The entry below gives a single T cell receptor (beta chain) sequence along with its context. Its antigen is currently not known. Nothing much larger sits one base from this clone, and base qualities are not available. TCRbeta CDR3 regions were amplified from genomic DNA by means of the immunoSEQ Assay, a bias-controlled multiplex PCR. Processing in the source paper ran as follows. Within the assay, amplification of reference gene primers was used to estimate how many nucleated cells each sample contained. To quantify the absolute abundance of each unique TCRbeta CDR3 rearrangement, sequence reads were collapsed and filtered. For each sample, productive Simpson clonality was calculated by taking the square root of Simpson's diversity index across productive rearrangements. The clones in this table, taken by TCRdb from immuneACCESS, are in-frame only. Not every clone is retained; where verified, under half of the shortfall comes from an unresolved V gene, and the cause of the rest is unknown. V, J and clone size were drawn from that table, and D and trimming were deduced from the DNA. For this sample there are about 150,000 clones; around 84% appear just once. Over 8% of the sample belongs to the ten largest clones.

This sample is drawn from a study of blood T cell repertoires in COVID-19 (dated by TCRdb to the early 2020s). Background on the whole study: Samples from collaborators originated in the United States, Italy and Spain and spanned both the acute and convalescent phases of COVID-19. The prospective study material was composed of cDNA or gDNA derived from T cells, B-cell-depleted T cells, or PBMCs. Subjects who had been exposed to COVID-19, were actively infected with it, or had recovered from it provided the deeply sampled blood TCRbeta repertoires that made up the dataset. The repertoires were made available in a free public database intended to serve as a resource for research on the immune response to SARS-CoV-2. The samples were drawn from the first 160 participants of the ongoing ImmuneRACE study and from under 1,500 subjects provided by 6 global collaborators. Sample metadata almost always included a de-identified subject ID, COVID-19 status, age in years and sex. HLA class I and class II types, where available, came from metadata supplied by the sample provider rather than from assay-based typing.

The collaborating institutions used their own protocols to collect whole blood in K2EDTA tubes. Collaborator samples were shipped for TCRbeta analysis as frozen whole blood, isolated PBMCs, or DNA extracted from either sample type. Germline trimming: 4 bases from V, 3 bases from J; junction bases outside gene matches: 3. The CDR3 covers 13 residues, taking in both the cysteine and the phenylalanine. The kept DNA is CDR3 alone, 39 bases in frame from the first base. In the germline V gene (reference sequence), CDR1 corresponds to MNHEY and CDR2 to SMNVEV. Summary of the overall study and its limitations: How much clinical and demographic metadata was included differed by source and by participant, and the metadata was provided uncurated.

The rearranged chain carries TRBV27 and TRBJ2-7, and 7 bases in between align with TRBD2. The specimen sequenced was peripheral blood. The sequence was obtained from a woman aged 50 to 60 with acute or convalescent COVID-19. The DNA sequence is given as TGTGCCAGCAGTTATTCTAGCGGCTACGAGCAGTACTTC. Translated, it reads CASSYSSGYEQYF.